These T cell receptor beta chains were read from a single sample in a study of cytomegalovirus exposure and HLA in healthy donors. The assay was immunoSEQ multiplex PCR, and TCRdb's table has in-frame clones only and misses some. Of about 110,000 clones listed, about 80% are singletons. Sequences were obtained from PBMCs. These receptors were obtained from a man aged 30-40 years in good health and CMV-seronegative. Each CDR3 is given with its conserved first and last residue. D genes are given only for firm matches. A clone size is listed for some rows: how often the clone was seen (once, few, many), or a class if it is expanded.

.,TRBV7-8,TRBJ2-7,TRBD1,CASSNKRDRGPDYEQYF,TGTGCCAGCAGTAATAAGAGGGACAGGGGGCCCGACTACGAGCAGTACTTC
few,TRBV28,TRBJ2-1,.,CASSFGLSSYNEQFF,TGTGCCAGCAGTTTCGGTCTAAGCTCCTACAATGAGCAGTTCTTC
once,TRBV4-1,TRBJ1-4,.,CASSRGDSRGEKLFF,TGCGCCAGCAGCCGAGGGGACTCAAGGGGTGAAAAACTGTTTTTT
many,TRBV6-4,TRBJ2-2,.,CASSDSAGDTGELFF,TGTGCCAGCAGTGACTCCGCAGGGGATACCGGGGAGCTGTTTTTT
.,TRBV28,TRBJ1-1,.,CASSLSSGEAFF,TGTGCCAGCAGTTTATCCTCGGGAGAAGCTTTCTTT
.,TRBV5-1,TRBJ2-7,.,CASSRSAGESYEQYF,TGCGCCAGCAGCCGGTCGGCAGGCGAATCCTACGAGCAGTACTTC
.,TRBV10-3,TRBJ2-1,.,CAISEEDNKVVDEQFF,TGTGCCATCAGTGAGGAGGACAATAAAGTAGTGGATGAGCAGTTCTTC
few,TRBV27,TRBJ2-1,TRBD2,CASTPGLAGNPSYNEQFF,TGTGCCAGCACGCCGGGACTAGCGGGGAATCCCTCCTACAATGAGCAGTTCTTC
few,TRBV9,TRBJ1-2,.,CASSVEEVGLLGYTF,TGTGCCAGCAGCGTAGAGGAGGTGGGCCTTTTGGGCTACACCTTC
.,TRBV18,TRBJ2-5,.,CASSPPWGLRETQYF,TGTGCCAGCTCACCGCCCTGGGGCCTAAGGGAGACCCAGTACTTC
.,TRBV7-3,TRBJ2-7,TRBD2,CASSLSGGANEQYF,TGTGCCAGCAGCTTAAGCGGGGGGGCGAACGAGCAGTACTTC
.,TRBV5-1,TRBJ2-5,TRBD2,CASSLTSGLGETQYF,TGCGCCAGCAGCTTGACTAGCGGGTTAGGGGAGACCCAGTACTTC
.,TRBV10-1,TRBJ2-1,TRBD2,CASSEEGSGGHNEQFF,TGCGCCAGCAGTGAAGAGGGTAGCGGGGGGCACAATGAGCAGTTCTTC
.,TRBV29-1,TRBJ1-2,TRBD1,CSVDWTGSHGYTF,TGCAGCGTTGACTGGACAGGGTCGCATGGCTACACCTTC
.,TRBV7-8,TRBJ2-2,.,CASSLLRYTGELFF,TGTGCCAGCAGCCTCCTCCGGTACACCGGGGAGCTGTTTTTT
few,TRBV7-9,TRBJ1-5,.,CASSSTANNQPQHF,TGTGCCAGCAGCTCGACAGCTAACAATCAGCCCCAGCATTTT
.,TRBV29-1,TRBJ2-1,TRBD2,CSVDNIGLAGMSGEQFF,TGCAGCGTTGATAACATCGGACTAGCGGGGATGTCGGGCGAGCAGTTCTTC
.,TRBV5-1,TRBJ2-2,TRBD1,CASRTQGQNTGELFF,TGCGCCAGCAGGACACAGGGGCAGAACACCGGGGAGCTGTTTTTT
.,TRBV9,TRBJ2-5,TRBD2,CASSGGAGTSGTFQETQYF,TGTGCCAGCAGCGGCGGGGCCGGGACTAGCGGGACATTCCAAGAGACCCAGTACTTC
.,TRBV7-8,TRBJ2-3,.,CASSPVDTDTQYF,TGTGCCAGCAGCCCGGTCGACACAGATACGCAGTATTTT
.,TRBV10-3,TRBJ2-7,TRBD1,CAISERQGYEQYF,TGTGCCATCAGTGAACGACAGGGTTACGAGCAGTACTTC
.,TRBV7-8,TRBJ2-3,.,CASSLLERDWPTDTQYF,TGTGCCAGCAGCTTACTGGAGAGGGACTGGCCCACAGATACGCAGTATTTT
.,TRBV9,TRBJ2-7,TRBD2,CASSVGGGGADEQYF,TGTGCCAGCAGCGTAGGCGGCGGGGGGGCCGACGAGCAGTACTTC
few,TRBV5-6,TRBJ1-2,.,CASSFEGGYTF,TGTGCCAGCAGCTTTGAGGGAGGCTACACCTTC
.,TRBV5-4,TRBJ2-7,TRBD2,CASSLVSGGAGGEQYF,TGTGCCAGCAGCTTGGTCAGCGGGGGCGCTGGGGGCGAGCAGTACTTC
.,TRBV19,TRBJ1-2,.,CASSRSRNYGYTF,TGTGCCAGTAGTAGGTCCCGGAACTATGGCTACACCTTC